Listed below are T cell receptor beta chains from one sample, sequenced in a study of regulatory T cells in long-lasting Graves disease. TCRdb re-derived calls from the multiplex PCR reads in MiXCR, one entry per CDR3 protein. The data show under 450,000 distinct CDR3 sequences, with about 11% seen just once and 18% held by the top ten. These sequences were also reported in another study, on T cells in Graves' hyperthyroidism and ophthalmopathy.

The sequences come from peripheral blood mononuclear cells (PBMCs), collected at new diagnosis, from a patient treated with antithyroid drugs. The origin of the receptors is a woman under 30 with Graves disease. The conserved cysteine and the conserved F or W are not part of the CDR3 here. A D gene is named only where the DNA matches it firmly. Where a row states a size, it is once, few, many or the class of an expanded clone; other rows omit it.

many,TRBV6-5,TRBJ1-1,.,ASSYSGGTEAF
.,TRBV6-5,TRBJ2-3,TRBD2,ASSYSEREGPDTQY
few,TRBV28,TRBJ2-1,TRBD2,ASRAGGSAANEQF
.,TRBV11-2,TRBJ2-7,TRBD2,ASSQDRLVGLAVYEQY
few,TRBV15,TRBJ2-3,TRBD2,ATSSYGLDPDTQY
few,TRBV7-8,TRBJ2-2,.,AITDTGELF
many,TRBV18,TRBJ2-3,.,ASSPRVDTQY
many,TRBV18,TRBJ2-1,.,ASSPWQGEDEQF
many,TRBV28,TRBJ2-7,TRBD1,ASSLFGTASYEQY
many,TRBV7-9,TRBJ1-1,.,ASSFFMNTEAF
many,TRBV7-2,TRBJ2-7,.,ASSLATAIHYEQY
.,TRBV20-1,TRBJ2-1,.,SARRGSLGNEQF
.,TRBV24-1,TRBJ2-7,TRBD1,ATRPTRTGEREQY
many,TRBV27,TRBJ1-2,.,ASSLGGGRGYT
few,TRBV10-1,TRBJ2-1,.,ASSESGPPAGTIRF
many,TRBV15,TRBJ2-1,.,ATSSPRTAGNEQF
many,TRBV7-9,TRBJ2-7,.,ASSPLPGTWTGGYEQY
few,TRBV20-1,TRBJ1-5,.,SAPRDINQPQH
many,TRBV7-2,TRBJ2-7,.,ASSLSTIAEQY
many,TRBV2,TRBJ2-5,TRBD1,ASSPGTGWLKAS
.,TRBV4-1,TRBJ1-4,.,ASSQGRTLRFEKLF
.,TRBV19,TRBJ2-6,.,ASSMRQSLSSGANVLT
many,TRBV11-3,TRBJ1-2,TRBD1,ASSLGAGTGRFGGGYT
many,TRBV6-5,TRBJ1-1,.,ASSLMTGGMTEAF
.,TRBV29-1,TRBJ1-6,TRBD1,RADRGDSPLH
.,TRBV15,TRBJ1-1,.,ATSRRPNTEAF
many,TRBV27,TRBJ1-1,.,ASSPRAGFTEAF
many,TRBV20-1,TRBJ1-6,.,SARYIGRRYNSPLH
few,TRBV20-1,TRBJ2-7,.,SARGTETYEQY
.,TRBV7-2,TRBJ2-7,TRBD2,ASSLGGGRYYEQY
many,TRBV10-2,TRBJ1-1,.,ASSESTRTFSF
many,TRBV11-2,TRBJ2-5,TRBD1,ASSLAPRQGQETQY
.,TRBV7-9,TRBJ1-1,.,ASSLVAPGTEAF
few,TRBV7-2,TRBJ2-1,TRBD2,ASRLSIGSGSDEQF
many,TRBV7-7,TRBJ2-1,TRBD2,ASSLELAGGQRSEQF
.,TRBV29-1,TRBJ1-2,.,SVEGDSLNYGYT
many,TRBV11-2,TRBJ1-1,.,ASSKEDLNTETF
few,TRBV9,TRBJ2-1,TRBD2,ANSVSGSGGLSDNERF
few,TRBV6-9,TRBJ2-2,TRBD2,ASSYIEAGGDTGELF
many,TRBV12-5,TRBJ1-1,.,ASGWEVNTEAF
many,TRBV20-1,TRBJ2-1,TRBD2,SASLTSGRSYNEQF
many,TRBV6-2/TRBV6-3,TRBJ1-1,.,ASSYRLNTEAF
many,TRBV7-2,TRBJ1-2,.,ATTQWTGGRGYT
many,TRBV28,TRBJ2-7,TRBD2,ASSGPAGAFVPSYEQY
many,TRBV7-6,TRBJ2-2,.,ASSSQGSPGTGELF
.,TRBV5-1,TRBJ2-7,TRBD2,ASSWTGFRGGRAYYEQY
many,TRBV4-1,TRBJ2-1,.,ASSQDRYDSSSYNEQF
many,TRBV20-1,TRBJ1-5,.,SARYTHQPQH
many,TRBV28,TRBJ2-7,.,ASSPSDRYEQY
.,TRBV24-1,.,.,ATSEGRGETQY
.,TRBV6-1,TRBJ1-2,.,ASTQTGGWSYGYT
.,TRBV19,TRBJ2-1,.,ASGGPHNEQF